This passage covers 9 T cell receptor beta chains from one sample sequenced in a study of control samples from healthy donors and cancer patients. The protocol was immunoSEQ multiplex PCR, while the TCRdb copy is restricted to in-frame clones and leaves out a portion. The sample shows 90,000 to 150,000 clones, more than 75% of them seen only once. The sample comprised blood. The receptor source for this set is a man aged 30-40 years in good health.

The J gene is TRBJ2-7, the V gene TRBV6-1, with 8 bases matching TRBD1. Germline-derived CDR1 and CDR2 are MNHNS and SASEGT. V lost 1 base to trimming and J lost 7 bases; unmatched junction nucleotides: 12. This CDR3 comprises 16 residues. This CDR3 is CASSEGGRGRLGEQYF. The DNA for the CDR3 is TGTGCCAGCAGTGAAGGGGGCAGGGGGCGTCTGGGGGAGCAGTACTTC.

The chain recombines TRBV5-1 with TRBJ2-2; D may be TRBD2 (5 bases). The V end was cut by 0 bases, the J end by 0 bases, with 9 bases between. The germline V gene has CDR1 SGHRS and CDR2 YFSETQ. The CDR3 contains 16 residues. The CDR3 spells CASSLADSANTGELFF. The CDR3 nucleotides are TGCGCCAGCAGCTTGGCCGATAGCGCGAACACCGGGGAGCTGTTTTTT.

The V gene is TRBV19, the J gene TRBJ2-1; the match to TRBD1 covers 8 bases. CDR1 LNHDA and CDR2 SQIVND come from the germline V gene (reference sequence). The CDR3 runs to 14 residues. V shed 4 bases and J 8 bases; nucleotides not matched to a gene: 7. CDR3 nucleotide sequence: TGTGCCAGTAGTAACACAGGGGGGTACGATGAGCAGTTCTTC. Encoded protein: CASSNTGGYDEQFF.

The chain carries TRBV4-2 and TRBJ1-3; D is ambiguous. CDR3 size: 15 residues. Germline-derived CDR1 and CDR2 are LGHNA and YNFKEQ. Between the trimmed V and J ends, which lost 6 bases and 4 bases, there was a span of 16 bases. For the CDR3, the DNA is TGTGCCAGCAGTCGCCTCGGGAGAATCGGAAACACCATATATTTT. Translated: CASSRLGRIGNTIYF.

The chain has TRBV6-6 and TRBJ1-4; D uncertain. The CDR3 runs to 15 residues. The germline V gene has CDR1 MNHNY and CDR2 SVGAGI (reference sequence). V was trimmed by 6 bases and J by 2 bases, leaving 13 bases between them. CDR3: CASSPRQSTNEKLFF. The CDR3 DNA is TGTGCCAGCAGCCCCAGGCAGTCGACTAATGAAAAACTGTTTTTT.

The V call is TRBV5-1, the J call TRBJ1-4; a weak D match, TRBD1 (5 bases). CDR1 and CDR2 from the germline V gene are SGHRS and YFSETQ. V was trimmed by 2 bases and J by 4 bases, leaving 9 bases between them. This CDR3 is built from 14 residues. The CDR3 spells CASSLRDYNEKLFF. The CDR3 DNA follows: TGCGCCAGCAGCTTAAGGGACTATAATGAAAAACTGTTTTTT.

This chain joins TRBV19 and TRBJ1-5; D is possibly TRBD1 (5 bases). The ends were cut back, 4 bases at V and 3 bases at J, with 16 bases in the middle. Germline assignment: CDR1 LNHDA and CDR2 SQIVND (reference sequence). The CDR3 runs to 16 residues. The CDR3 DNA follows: TGTGCCAGTAGTACCAGGGACTTGGGGGACAATCAGCCCCAGCATTTT. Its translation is CASSTRDLGDNQPQHF.

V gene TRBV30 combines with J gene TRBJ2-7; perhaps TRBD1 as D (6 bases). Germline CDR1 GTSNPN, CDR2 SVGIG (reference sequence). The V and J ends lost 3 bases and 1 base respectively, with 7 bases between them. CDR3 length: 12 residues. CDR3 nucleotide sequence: TGTGCCTGGAGGCAGGGGTCCTACGAGCAGTACTTC. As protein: CAWRQGSYEQYF.

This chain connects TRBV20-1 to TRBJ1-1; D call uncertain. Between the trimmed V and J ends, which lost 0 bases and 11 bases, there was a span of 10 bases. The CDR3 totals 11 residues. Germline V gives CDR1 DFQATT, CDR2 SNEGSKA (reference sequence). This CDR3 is CSARDTRWAFF. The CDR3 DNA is TGCAGTGCTAGAGATACAAGATGGGCTTTCTTT.